This TCR beta chain was found in a study of beta chain features in type 1 diabetes. Findings of the study overall: Any role of HLA type in TCRB rearrangement remained unresolved here.

After removal of 5 bases from V and 2 bases from J, the junction contained 11 bases not matched to a gene. From germline, CDR1 is SGDLS and CDR2 YYNGEE. The CDR3 has 16 residues. Sorting with CD45RO/CCR7/CD25/CD127/CD95/CD27 yielded naive, central memory, regulatory and stem-like memory CD4+ cells. As concerns this clone: Its antigen remains unknown.

The investigators reverse transcribed all of the isolated RNA, so they sequenced expressed TCRB transcripts. Here immunoSEQ multiplex PCR was the method, and the copy in TCRdb shows in-frame clones only, minus some. The sample carries 350,000 to 400,000 clones, about 15% recorded once. The sequencing sample was made of naive CD4+ T cells from blood. The chain employs TRBV9 and TRBJ2-3; 7 bases line up with TRBD2. The TCR originated in a woman between 18 and 29 years old in good health. The CDR3 here is CASRRTRDYPTDTQYF. CDR3 DNA: TGTGCCAGCAGACGAACCCGGGACTACCCCACAGATACGCAGTATTTT.